One sample yielded the 32 T cell receptor beta chains listed below, sequenced in a study of blood T cell repertoires in COVID-19. TCRdb's table, derived via immunoSEQ multiplex PCR, lists solely in-frame clones and lacks some. This table holds some 220,000 clones, 80% to 85% found once. The material sequenced was peripheral blood. These receptor sequences come from a woman aged 30 to 39 who had recovered from COVID-19.

The chain couples TRBV2 to TRBJ1-5; 7 bases agree with TRBD1. The germline CDR1 and CDR2 sequences are SNHLY and FYNNEI. The V and J ends lost 6 bases and 1 base, in that order; junction bases with no gene match: 6. This CDR3 has 15 residues. CDR3 sequence (DNA): TGTGCCAGCAGAAGAGGGGGCCTGAGCAATCAGCCCCAGCATTTT. Amino acids: CASRRGGLSNQPQHF. The full variable domain, in which reference TRBV2 and TRBJ1-5 provide the parts outside the CDR3, is EPEVTQTPSHQVTQMGQEVILRCVPISNHLYFYWYRQILGQKVEFLVSFYNNEISEKSEIFDDQFSVERPDGSNFTLKIRSTKLEDSAMYFCASRRGGLSNQPQHFGDGTRLSIL.

The rearrangement uses TRBV28 and TRBJ2-5; 9 bases align to TRBD2. The CDR3 covers 15 residues. V gave up 3 bases and J gave up 5 bases; unmatched junction bases: 7. Germline loops: CDR1 MDHEN, CDR2 SYDVKM. In nucleotides, the CDR3 is TGTGCCAGCAGTTTTTTTGCGGGAGGGCGCGAGACCCAGTACTTC. Its protein is CASSFFAGGRETQYF.

The chain links TRBV19 to TRBJ1-5, with D tentatively TRBD1 (6 bases). Trimming left V 5 bases short and J 3 bases short, with 14 bases between. CDR1 is LNHDA, CDR2 SQIVND, per germline (reference sequence). This CDR3 spans 15 amino acids. The CDR3, as DNA: TGTGCCAGTAGTTCGCTGAACAGGGACAATCAGCCCCAGCATTTT. Protein product: CASSSLNRDNQPQHF.

J is TRBJ2-7 and V is TRBV27, with D perhaps TRBD1 (6 bases). Germline loops: CDR1 MNHEY, CDR2 SMNVEV (reference sequence). The CDR3 runs 12 residues. V was trimmed by 8 bases and J by 1 base, leaving 9 bases between them. The CDR3 DNA reads as TGTGCCAGCGGTACAGGGTCCTACGAGCAGTACTTC. Its protein product is CASGTGSYEQYF.

This chain links TRBV7-3 with TRBJ2-2; D is possibly TRBD2 (5 bases). Trimming removed 1 base at V and 2 bases at J, with 8 bases between. The CDR3 length is 15 residues. Germline CDR1 reads SGHTA; CDR2 reads FQGTGA. The CDR3 coding sequence is TGTGCCAGCAGCTTAAACGGGGTAAACACCGGGGAGCTGTTTTTT. This encodes CASSLNGVNTGELFF.

The rearrangement joins TRBV27 to TRBJ2-7; D might be TRBD1 (6 bases). V was shortened by 1 base and J by 1 base, with 11 bases between the two germline ends. Germline V gives CDR1 MNHEY, CDR2 SMNVEV (reference sequence). The CDR3 contains 15 residues. The CDR3 reads CASSLFSQGSYEQYF. The CDR3 bases are TGTGCCAGCAGTTTATTCTCCCAGGGGTCCTACGAGCAGTACTTC.

The chain is built from TRBV7-8 and TRBJ1-2; TRBD1 matches 7 bases. CDR3 length equals 15 residues. V lost 6 bases to trimming and J lost 0 bases; unmatched junction nucleotides: 7. From germline, CDR1 is SGHVS and CDR2 FQNEAQ. Here the CDR3 DNA reads TGTGCCAGCAGTCCTGCGGACAGGACTAACTATGGCTACACCTTC. Its translation is CASSPADRTNYGYTF.

The genes are TRBV5-4 and TRBJ2-3; 11 bases are a match to TRBD2. The CDR3 spans 16 residues. Losses at the gene ends were 3 bases for V and 2 bases for J; bases not matched to a gene: 5. The germline CDR1 and CDR2 sequences are SGHNT and YYREEE (reference sequence). This CDR3 reads CASSSGTSGYTDTQYF. The CDR3 DNA reads TGTGCCAGCAGCTCCGGGACTAGCGGTTACACAGATACGCAGTATTTT.

The CDR3 coding sequence is TGTGCCAGCAGCCCTAGGACTAGCGGGAGTTTCACAGATACGCAGTATTTT. This codes for CASSPRTSGSFTDTQYF. The rearrangement joins TRBV3-1 (or the pseudogene TRBV3-2) to TRBJ2-3, with 13 bases aligning to TRBD2. The CDR3 contains 17 residues. V shed 4 bases, J shed 2 bases, and the junction held 6 bases outside the gene matches. The germline V gene has CDR1 LGHDT and CDR2 YNNKEL (reference sequence).

The rearrangement joins TRBV2 to TRBJ2-1; 7 bases line up with TRBD2. The ends lost 1 base at V and 3 bases at J; junction bases unmatched: 6. This CDR3 is built from 16 residues. Germline CDR1 SNHLY, CDR2 FYNNEI. The CDR3 here is CASSEESSGDYNEQFF. Here the CDR3 DNA reads TGTGCCAGCAGTGAAGAGTCTAGCGGAGACTACAATGAGCAGTTCTTC.

The chain combines TRBV5-1 with TRBJ2-3; 12 bases fit TRBD1. The V gene's germline CDR1 is SGHRS and CDR2 YFSETQ. V lost 0 bases to trimming and J lost 4 bases; unmatched junction nucleotides: 3. This CDR3 contains 16 residues. The CDR3 region is CASSLAGQGAADTQYF. CDR3 DNA: TGCGCCAGCAGCTTGGCGGGACAGGGGGCCGCAGATACGCAGTATTTT.

This clone was seen a single time. The chain has TRBV10-2 and TRBJ2-7; perhaps TRBD1 as D (5 bases). The V end lost 5 bases, the J end lost 7 bases, and 9 bases lay between the germline ends. This CDR3 is 11 amino acids long. CDR1 is WSHSY and CDR2 is SAAADI in the germline V gene. The CDR3 DNA is TGCGCCAGCAGTTTAGGGGCGGAGCAGTACTTC. Encoded protein: CASSLGAEQYF.

V usage is TRBV4-2 and J usage is TRBJ2-7; tentative D call: TRBD2 (6 bases). V shed 4 bases and J shed 0 bases, with 16 bases lying between them. The CDR3 runs 16 residues. Germline CDR1 is LGHNA and CDR2 is YNFKEQ. The DNA of the CDR3 is TGTGCCAGCAGCCCAGTATATGCCGGGGGCTCCTACGAGCAGTACTTC. It yields the protein CASSPVYAGGSYEQYF.

The chain links TRBV7-9 to TRBJ2-7; the D is unclear. CDR1 and CDR2 from the germline V gene are SEHNR and FQNEAQ (reference sequence). CDR3 length: 14 residues. V dropped 1 base and J dropped 3 bases, with 10 bases sitting between them. CDR3 sequence reads: CASSLDQLSYEQYF. The CDR3 DNA reads TGTGCCAGCAGCTTAGACCAACTAAGCTACGAGCAGTACTTC.

This chain joins TRBV5-4 and TRBJ2-1, with 8 bases matching TRBD1. The CDR3 runs to 15 residues. Germline values: CDR1 SGHNT, CDR2 YYREEE (reference sequence). Unmatched junction bases numbered 2, after V lost 0 bases and J lost 3 bases. The CDR3 loop reads CASSLGGQGYNEQFF. The CDR3 DNA reads as TGTGCCAGCAGCTTGGGCGGACAGGGCTACAATGAGCAGTTCTTC. Drawing the rest from reference TRBV5-4 and TRBJ2-1, the complete variable domain is ETGVTQSPTHLIKTRGQQVTLRCSSQSGHNTVSWYQQALGQGPQFIFQYYREEENGRGNFPPRFSGLQFPNYSSELNVNALELDDSALYLCASSLGGQGYNEQFFGPGTRLTVL.

The V call is TRBV30, the J call TRBJ1-1, with TRBD1 as a possible D gene (6 bases). Germline CDR1 is GTSNPN and CDR2 is SVGIG (reference sequence). V was clipped by 8 bases and J by 5 bases, with 12 bases between them. CDR3 length: 11 amino acids. The CDR3: CATDRHTEAFF. The CDR3 DNA reads as TGTGCCACTGACAGGCATACTGAAGCTTTCTTT.

The chain recombines TRBV6-1 with TRBJ1-1; tentatively, D is TRBD1 (5 bases). The CDR3 contains 15 residues. V lost 0 bases, J lost 2 bases, and 10 bases lay in between. Germline V CDR1 and CDR2: MNHNS, SASEGT. The CDR3 sequence: CASSEATQGNTEAFF. The CDR3 DNA is TGTGCCAGCAGTGAAGCAACGCAGGGTAACACTGAAGCTTTCTTT.

V is TRBV19 and J is TRBJ2-7; 7 bases align to TRBD1. This CDR3 is built from 14 residues. Per germline, CDR1 LNHDA and CDR2 SQIVND (reference sequence). V lost 6 bases to trimming and J lost 0 bases; unmatched junction nucleotides: 5. The CDR3: CASSRDSNSYEQYF. The CDR3 DNA sequence: TGTGCCAGTAGCCGGGACAGTAACTCCTACGAGCAGTACTTC.

This sequence joins TRBV5-1 and TRBJ2-1; D is unresolved. V was trimmed by 3 bases and J by 6 bases, leaving 10 bases between them. This CDR3 is 13 amino acids long. CDR1 SGHRS and CDR2 YFSETQ come from the germline V gene. As DNA, the CDR3 is TGCGCCAGCAGCTCTCCCGTAGTCAATGAGCAGTTCTTC. The encoded protein is CASSSPVVNEQFF. The whole variable domain, filled in from reference TRBV5-1 and TRBJ2-1, reads KAGVTQTPRYLIKTRGQQVTLSCSPISGHRSVSWYQQTPGQGLQFLFEYFSETQRNKGNFPGRFSGRQFSNSRSEMNVSTLELGDSALYLCASSSPVVNEQFFGPGTRLTVL.

This clone has only one observation. The chain links TRBV7-6 to TRBJ2-4, with TRBD2 identical over 7 bases. The CDR3 runs to 11 residues. Germline CDR1 reads SGHVS; CDR2 reads FNYEAQ. V was clipped by 1 base and J by 14 bases; unmatched bases: 2. The CDR3, as DNA: TGTGCCAGCAGCTTAGGGGACTATGAGTACTTC. Encoded protein: CASSLGDYEYF.

This chain uses TRBV7-9 with TRBJ1-2; 9 bases fit TRBD1. CDR1 is SEHNR and CDR2 is FQNEAQ in the germline V gene (reference sequence). V trimming: 2 bases; J trimming: 6 bases; junction bases outside the gene matches: 10. The CDR3 spans 16 residues. The CDR3 loop is CASSLKGGQGKDGYTF. CDR3 DNA sequence: TGTGCCAGCAGCTTAAAGGGCGGACAGGGGAAGGATGGCTACACCTTC.

The chain uses TRBV4-1 and TRBJ2-1, with D perhaps TRBD2 (6 bases). Germline V lookup: CDR1 MGHRA, CDR2 YSYEKL. The CDR3 extends over 14 amino acids. Trimming left V 0 bases short and J 5 bases short, with 8 bases between. The CDR3 DNA reads as TGCGCCAGCAGCCAAGAGACTAGTAACAATGAGCAGTTCTTC. This sequence encodes CASSQETSNNEQFF.

This chain connects TRBV5-1 to TRBJ2-5; possibly TRBD2 for D (5 bases). The CDR3 is made up of 13 amino acids. Germline CDR1 is SGHRS and CDR2 is YFSETQ. With 0 bases removed from V and 4 bases from J, the gap between germline ends came to 7 bases. As DNA, the CDR3 is TGCGCCAGCAGCTTGGGGAGGATAGAGACCCAGTACTTC. This gives the protein CASSLGRIETQYF. Variable domain in full (rest from reference TRBV5-1 and TRBJ2-5): KAGVTQTPRYLIKTRGQQVTLSCSPISGHRSVSWYQQTPGQGLQFLFEYFSETQRNKGNFPGRFSGRQFSNSRSEMNVSTLELGDSALYLCASSLGRIETQYFGPGTRLLVL.

This clone has only one observation. This chain joins TRBV19 and TRBJ2-3; the match to TRBD1 covers 8 bases. With V trimmed by 8 bases and J by 4 bases, 11 bases remained unmatched. CDR3 length equals 15 residues. The germline V gene encodes CDR1 LNHDA and CDR2 SQIVND (reference sequence). The CDR3 DNA is TGTGCCAGTGTAGGCGGACAGGGTCCAGCAGATACGCAGTATTTT. As protein: CASVGGQGPADTQYF.

The chain recombines TRBV6-5 with TRBJ2-3, with 11 bases lining up with TRBD2. Germline CDR1 reads MNHEY; CDR2 reads SVGAGI. This CDR3 is 15 amino acids long. Trimming at V came to 1 base and at J to 8 bases, leaving 5 bases not matched to a gene. The CDR3, as DNA: TGTGCCAGCAGTTACTTTAGCGGGAGGGCCCCTACGCAGTATTTT. Amino acid sequence: CASSYFSGRAPTQYF.

The rearrangement uses TRBV19 and TRBJ1-2; 8 nucleotides align to TRBD1. V lost 9 bases, J lost 4 bases, and 7 bases stayed unmatched. The CDR3 covers 13 residues. The germline gives CDR1 LNHDA, CDR2 SQIVND (reference sequence). The CDR3 nucleotides are TGTGCCAGCATGAGGACAGGGAGCTATGGCTACACCTTC. Its translation is CASMRTGSYGYTF.

The V and J genes are TRBV2 and TRBJ2-1; possibly TRBD2 for D (5 bases). Germline V CDR1 and CDR2: SNHLY, FYNNEI. The CDR3 loop spans 18 amino acids. The V end lost 6 bases, the J end lost 2 bases, and 23 bases lay between the germline ends. CDR3 nucleotides: TGTGCCAGCAGCTCTTCAGGACTGTCCTTTTTAACCTACAATGAGCAGTTCTTC. This codes for CASSSSGLSFLTYNEQFF.

The chain uses TRBV7-2 and TRBJ2-1; 8 bases fit TRBD2. V lost 6 bases, J lost 4 bases, and 11 bases stayed unmatched. This CDR3 region has 16 residues. Germline V gene data show CDR1 as SGHTA and CDR2 as FQGNSA. CDR3 in DNA: TGTGCCAGCAGGCGATCGACAGCGGGGGATTACAATGAGCAGTTCTTC. Its protein is CASRRSTAGDYNEQFF.

The chain carries TRBV19 and TRBJ1-4, with D perhaps TRBD1 (6 bases). CDR3 size: 14 residues. The germline gives CDR1 LNHDA, CDR2 SQIVND (reference sequence). V lost 8 bases and J lost 7, with 17 bases in between. The CDR3 sequence is CASDHRAPGEKLFF. The CDR3 bases are TGTGCCAGTGACCACAGGGCTCCTGGTGAAAAACTGTTTTTT. The complete variable domain, with remaining parts taken from reference TRBV19 and TRBJ1-4, reads DGGITQSPKYLFRKEGQNVTLSCEQNLNHDAMYWYRQDPGQGLRLIYYSQIVNDFQKGDIAEGYSVSREKKESFPLTVTSAQKNPTAFYLCASDHRAPGEKLFFGSGTQLSVL.

The chain joins TRBV6-1 to TRBJ2-3, with a weak D call TRBD1 (6 bases). This CDR3 spans 15 amino acids. V lost 2 bases and J lost 2, with 11 bases in between. The V gene's germline CDR1 is MNHNS and CDR2 SASEGT. CDR3 amino acids: CASSEWGRVTDTQYF. Here the CDR3 DNA reads TGTGCCAGCAGTGAATGGGGGCGGGTCACAGATACGCAGTATTTT.

This chain's CDR3 is CASSLDQGWSNQPQHF. In DNA, the CDR3 is TGTGCCAGCAGCTTAGATCAGGGTTGGAGCAATCAGCCCCAGCATTTT. The V call is TRBV11-2, the J call TRBJ1-5; tentative D call: TRBD1 (5 bases). CDR1 is SGHAT and CDR2 is FQNNGV in the germline V gene. Trimming cost V 0 bases and J 1 base, with 10 bases left between them. This CDR3 has 16 residues.

This sequence joins TRBV12-1 and TRBJ1-4; the table's D call of TRBD1 was not tested on the DNA. TRBV12-1 is termed a pseudogene. The CDR3 totals 15 residues. The CDR3, as DNA: TGTGCCAGCAGCTACAGACAGGGGGCTAATGAAAAACTGTTTTTT. Translation: CASSYRQGANEKLFF.